The present T cell receptor beta chain was sequenced within a study of early T cells in non-severe SARS-CoV-2 infection (dated by TCRdb to the early 2020s). Study-wide context: Because TCR sequencing relied on bulk RNA taken from unsorted whole blood, pairing of alpha and beta chains was not possible. Overall study results and their limits: VDJdb matching was skewed toward anti-spike CD8 responses, so virus-specific expansions were likely underestimated and private and CD4 specificities were missed.

Deletion took 6 bases off V and 12 bases off J, with a span of 22 bases between the germline ends. Including the terminal cysteine and phenylalanine, the CDR3 comprises 14 residues. The sequence is cut down to CDR3 DNA, 42 bases in frame from base 1. CDR1 and CDR2 are drawn from the germline V gene (reference sequence): LGHDT, YNNKEL. Libraries were prepared through 5' RACE. The sequencer listed for this sample is NextSeq 500. Unique molecular identifiers were attached to individual cDNA molecules in the TCR library protocol so that sequencing error and PCR bias could be corrected. Sequencing covered both TCR alpha and beta chains, and within each sample the abundances of alpha and beta sequences were tightly co-correlated. For the original study's pipeline: V gene, J gene and CDR3 annotation of TCR sequences was performed with Decombinator V4. TCRs were defined as expanded if a significant change between any two time points was detected under a Poisson model with p below 0.0001. Abundances of TCRs were expressed as counts per million after normalisation to the total number of TCRs sequenced in each sample. TRAV1-2 paired with TRAJ12, TRAJ20 or TRAJ33 defined MAIT TCRs, while TRAV10 paired with TRAJ18 defined iNKT TCRs. VDJdb, accessed 1 November 2021, was searched for CMV, EBV and SARS-CoV-2 annotated TCRs, excluding TCRs annotated for multiple antigens. The public reads were quality trimmed at Q25 with fastp and then assembled into clones with MiXCR by TCRdb, keeping productive beta chains. Duplicate CDR3 protein sequences are folded into a single record with the most common DNA and genes. These V and J calls rely on TCRdb rather than the paper's analysis. The table for this sample lists over 60,000 distinct CDR3 sequences; around 10% of them were counted only once. Less than 10% of the sample belongs to the ten largest clones.

Turning to this clonotype: It lacks a known antigen. Per-base quality was not reported, and no clone a single base away is much larger than it.

This was a case-control study nested in a cohort of healthcare workers in London, UK, who had nasopharyngeal swab PCR tests and blood samples taken every week. Healthcare workers were recruited between 23 and 31 March 2020, during the week of the UK lockdown, and were followed weekly for up to roughly 15 weeks. The sequence links TRBV3-1 to TRBJ2-3, with TRBD1 tentatively as D gene (6 bases match). The origin of this receptor is an adult who was a healthcare worker with PCR-confirmed SARS-CoV-2 infection or an uninfected control (not recorded which). Sequencing used whole blood, obtained at baseline. The nucleotide sequence is given as TGTGCCAGCAGTCCCATGCAGACAGGTGGGCCCCAGTATTTT. This gives the protein CASSPMQTGGPQYF.